The clone carrying this T cell receptor beta chain was picked up a small number of times. What it binds is not known. These data come from a study of a mutant IDH1 vaccine in newly diagnosed glioma. Sequenced by immunoSEQ multiplex PCR; TCRdb stores in-frame clones only, minus some. The sample holds some 38,000 clones, 81% seen once. The CDR3 has 16 amino acids. V was clipped by 0 bases and J by 4 bases; unmatched bases: 0. CDR1 MRHNA and CDR2 SNTAGT come from the germline V gene. Time point meaning: week 23, last vaccination. One vaccine dose held 300 ug of mutant IDH1 20-mer peptide and came with topical imiquimod.

The TCR sequence derives from a man aged 40-49 years with glioma. The sample here was PBMCs, taken from a glioma patient whose treatment included an IDH1 peptide vaccine. The chain uses TRBV6-4 and TRBJ2-3; 14 bases agree with TRBD2. CDR3 coding DNA: TGTGCCAGCAGTGACTCGACTAGCGGGGGGGCAGATACGCAGTATTTT. It encodes CASSDSTSGGADTQYF.